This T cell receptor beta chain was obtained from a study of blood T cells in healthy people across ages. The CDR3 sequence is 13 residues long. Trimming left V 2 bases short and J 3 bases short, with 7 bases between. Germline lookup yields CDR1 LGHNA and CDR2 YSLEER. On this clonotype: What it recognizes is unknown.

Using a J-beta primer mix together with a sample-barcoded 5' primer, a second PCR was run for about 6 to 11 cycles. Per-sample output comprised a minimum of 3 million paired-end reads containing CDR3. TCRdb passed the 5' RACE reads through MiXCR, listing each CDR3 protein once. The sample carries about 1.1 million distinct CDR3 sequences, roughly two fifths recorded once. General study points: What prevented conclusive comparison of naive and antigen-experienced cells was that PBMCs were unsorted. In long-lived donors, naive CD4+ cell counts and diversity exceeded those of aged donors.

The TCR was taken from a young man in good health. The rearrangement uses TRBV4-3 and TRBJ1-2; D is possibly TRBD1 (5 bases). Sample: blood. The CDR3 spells CASSQIRDYGYTF. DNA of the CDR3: TGCGCCAGCAGCCAAATCAGGGACTATGGCTACACCTTC.